These T cell receptor beta chains were read from a single sample in a study of T cell repertoires in cytomegalovirus infection. TCRdb re-derived calls from the reads in MiXCR, one entry per CDR3 protein. This sample has 900,000 to 950,000 distinct CDR3 sequences, with roughly 30% found just once. These receptors have no identified antigens. Sequences were derived from cultured CD8+ T cells from PBMCs, sampled from culture after CMV antigen stimulation. The source is a human donor in good health (CMV status not recorded). Some clones in this sample may be carry-over from other donors' samples. Both conserved end residues are part of each CDR3. The D gene is left open where the match is weak. Clone sizes are given selectively: once, few, many, or a class where the clone is expanded.

>TRBJ2-7|TRBV5-4|once|13|.
TGTGCCACCGATTCCTTGCAGGGAGATAAGCAGTACTTC
CATDSLQGDKQYF
>TRBJ1-4|TRBV7-6|.|14|.
TGTGCCAACAGCTTAGGGTGGGATAATGAAAAACTGTTTTTT
CANSLGWDNEKLFF
>TRBJ2-5|TRBV7-2|few|17|TRBD2
TGTGCCAGCAGCTTGAGTACTAGCGGGGCGTCTCGGGAGACCCAGTACTTC
CASSLSTSGASRETQYF
>TRBJ1-1|TRBV12-5|.|13|.
TGTGCTAGTGCCAGGGGCCCTAACGCTGAAGCTTTCTTT
CASARGPNAEAFF
>TRBJ2-5|TRBV10-3|many|16|.
TGTGCCATCAGTGGTCGGGTTGGGGGGGCCCAAGAGACCCAGTACTTC
CAISGRVGGAQETQYF
>TRBJ2-1|TRBV27|.|13|.
TGTGCCAGCAGTTTATCACAGACGAATGAGCAGTTCTTC
CASSLSQTNEQFF
>TRBJ2-2|TRBV28|once|15|.
TGTGCCAGCACCCTCGGGCCCGTTTCCACCGGGGAGCTGTTTTTT
CASTLGPVSTGELFF
>TRBJ1-5|TRBV2|.|15|.
TGTGCCAGCAGTGAAGATCGGCAGCTCAATCAGCCCCAGCATTTT
CASSEDRQLNQPQHF
>TRBJ1-6|TRBV7-6|.|17|TRBD1
TGTGCCAGCAGCCCCGGGACAGGGCCAATTGCAAGTTCACCCCTCCACTTT
CASSPGTGPIASSPLHF
>TRBJ2-3|TRBV6-1|many|14|.
TGTGCCAGCAGTGATGAACAGGGCACAGATACGCAGTATTTT
CASSDEQGTDTQYF
>TRBJ2-3|TRBV11-2|few|17|TRBD2
TGTGCCAGCAGCTTAGCTCTAGCGGGGGGACCCACAGATACGCAGTATTTT
CASSLALAGGPTDTQYF
>TRBJ2-7|TRBV5-5|.|16|TRBD1
TGTGCCAGCAGCTTGATCCCGCCAGGACAGGGACACGAGCAGTACTTC
CASSLIPPGQGHEQYF
>TRBJ2-1|TRBV24-1|.|17|TRBD1
TGTGCCACCAGTGAGTTACCGGGGACAGGGGCAAGCAATGAGCAGTTCTTC
CATSELPGTGASNEQFF
>TRBJ2-1|TRBV29-1|.|15|.
TGCAGCTTTCTGGCGGAGGATCTAAGGTGGGATGAGCAGTTCTTC
CSFLAEDLRWDEQFF
>TRBJ2-3|TRBV13|few|18|TRBD2
TGTGCCAGCAGCACCTCTAGCGGGGGCCGAACGAGCACAGATACGCAGTATTTT
CASSTSSGGRTSTDTQYF
>TRBJ2-1|TRBV6-1|.|12|.
TGTGCCAGCGGCCTAGGGGGTGGTGAGCAGTTCTTC
CASGLGGGEQFF
>TRBJ2-3|TRBV20-1|.|15|TRBD2
TGCAGTGCTAGAGATTTAGCGGGGGTTTCAGATACGCAGTATTTT
CSARDLAGVSDTQYF
>TRBJ1-1|TRBV4-1|.|17|TRBD1
TGCGCCAGCAGCCAAGCAGGCCGGGACAGGGGGAACACTGAAGCTTTCTTT
CASSQAGRDRGNTEAFF
>TRBJ1-6|TRBV6-1|.|14|.
TGTGCCAGCAGTGAATTCAGTTCTCCCCTTTACCTCCACTTT
CASSEFSSPLYLHF
>TRBJ2-2|TRBV27|.|13|TRBD2
TGTGCCGTGGACGGGGGGAATACCGGGGAGCTGTTTTTT
CAVDGGNTGELFF
>TRBJ2-5|TRBV6-5|.|16|TRBD2
TGTGCCAGCAGTTACGGGGCTGCGGGGGGCCAAGAGACCCAGTACTTC
CASSYGAAGGQETQYF
>TRBJ2-1|TRBV10-3|.|11|.
TGTGCCACCGAGAGAGACAATGAGCAGTTCTTC
CATERDNEQFF
>TRBJ1-1|TRBV5-5|.|13|.
TGTGCCAGCTTTCTACCGGGGTCCACTGAAGCTTTCTTT
CASFLPGSTEAFF
>TRBJ1-1|TRBV6-2/TRBV6-3|few|15|.
TGTGCCAGCAGCCAGAGGGACAACTTGAACACTGAAGCTTTCTTT
CASSQRDNLNTEAFF
>TRBJ2-1|TRBV7-9|many|15|TRBD2
TGTGCCAGCAGCTTCCTAGCGGGAGGGTTGGATGAGCAGTTCTTC
CASSFLAGGLDEQFF
>TRBJ1-2|TRBV12-3/TRBV12-4|.|13|.
TGTGCCAGCAGTGTCGGGATTCAATATGGCTACACCTTC
CASSVGIQYGYTF
>TRBJ1-2|TRBV7-3|few|15|TRBD1
TGTGCCAGCAGCTTCCCGGGACAGTCTAACTATGGCTACACCTTC
CASSFPGQSNYGYTF
>TRBJ2-7|TRBV7-4|.|14|.
TGTGCCAGCAGCTTAGTGCCGGGAGACTACGAGCAGTACTTC
CASSLVPGDYEQYF
>TRBJ1-2|TRBV14|.|14|TRBD1
TGTGCCAGCAGCCAAACAGGGGGCCGGAGGGGCTACACCTTC
CASSQTGGRRGYTF
>TRBJ2-5|TRBV27|many|15|TRBD1
TGTGCCAGCAGTTCCATGACAGGGGGTGAGGAGACCCAGTACTTC
CASSSMTGGEETQYF
>TRBJ1-1|TRBV2|.|14|TRBD1
TGTGCCAGCATTTCGGACAGGCCGAACACTGAAGCTTTCTTT
CASISDRPNTEAFF
>TRBJ2-3|TRBV2|.|15|TRBD2
TGTGCCAGCAGTCGGGGGACTAGCGGCACAGATACGCAGTATTTT
CASSRGTSGTDTQYF
>TRBJ1-1|TRBV10-3|.|15|TRBD1
TGTGCCATCAGTGAGTCGAGAGACAGGGGCACTGAAGCTTTCTTT
CAISESRDRGTEAFF
>TRBJ1-1|TRBV20-1|.|12|.
TGCAGTGCTAGAGAGACAGACACTGAAGCTTTCTTT
CSARETDTEAFF
>TRBJ1-3|TRBV6-2/TRBV6-3|.|15|.
TGTGCCAGCAGTTACAGGAGGGGCTCTGGAAACACCATATATTTT
CASSYRRGSGNTIYF
>TRBJ2-7|TRBV6-5|.|15|.
TGTGCCAGCAGTCCCCTGGGGGCCGGGTCCTACGAGCAGTACTTC
CASSPLGAGSYEQYF
>TRBJ2-4|TRBV7-2|few|17|TRBD2
TGTGCCAGCAGCGGAACTAGCGGGGGGGCCGCCAAAAACATTCAGTACTTC
CASSGTSGGAAKNIQYF
>TRBJ2-1|TRBV19|.|15|TRBD2
TGTACCAGTAGTTCTGAAGCGGGGCATTACAATGAGCAGTTCTTC
CTSSSEAGHYNEQFF
>TRBJ2-1|TRBV6-6|few|15|TRBD1
TGTGCCAGCAGTTATGGACAGGGGTTTTACAATGAGCAGTTCTTC
CASSYGQGFYNEQFF
>TRBJ2-7|TRBV6-2/TRBV6-3|few|14|.
TGTGCCAGCAGTTATGGTGGCAGTACCTACGAGCAGTACTTC
CASSYGGSTYEQYF
>TRBJ2-1|TRBV9|.|14|.
TGTGCCAGCAGCACAACTCTAGCGCCCAATGAGCAGTTCTTC
CASSTTLAPNEQFF
>TRBJ1-1|TRBV19|few|13|.
TGTGCCAGTAGTATTTGGAGGAACACTGAAGCTTTCTTT
CASSIWRNTEAFF
>TRBJ2-4|TRBV6-2/TRBV6-3|.|13|.
TGTGCCAGCAGCTACAGGCGGTGGGACATTCAGTACTTC
CASSYRRWDIQYF
>TRBJ2-7|TRBV27|.|14|.
TGTGCCAGCAGCTCCGAGCCGGTCGGCTACGAGCAGTACTTC
CASSSEPVGYEQYF